The entry that follows covers one T cell receptor (beta chain) sequence. What it binds is unknown. The data were produced by immunoSEQ multiplex PCR, yet TCRdb's version contains in-frame clones alone and is incomplete. The data contain around 300,000 clones, around 89% of them singletons. The data derive from a study of Ad26.COV2.S vaccination and SARS-CoV-2 variants. On the study more broadly: Ad26.COV2.S shots went into the muscle once or twice, 56 days apart.

The treatment: some 19 received Ad26.COV2.S at low or high dose, single or two shots; several received placebo; per-sample allocation not given. At day 63 after the first vaccine or placebo injection, samples were drawn. The germline gives CDR1 SGHDN, CDR2 FVKESK. Trimming stripped 3 bases from V and 1 base from J, with 9 bases between. This CDR3 contains 14 residues. Findings of the study overall: Vaccine recipients showed a spike-specific TCR breadth that was higher than in placebo recipients.

The material sequenced was peripheral blood, taken in a trial of Ad26.COV2.S vaccine versus placebo. The chain couples TRBV14 to TRBJ2-5; no definite D call. The TCR sequence derives from a person between 18 and 59 years old who received the Ad26.COV2.S COVID-19 vaccine or a placebo. CDR3 bases: TGTGCCAGCAGCCATATCGACGTCCAAGAGACCCAGTACTTC. Residues: CASSHIDVQETQYF.